This record concerns one TCR beta chain sequence. The data were taken from a study of blood T cells in healthy people across ages. As for the study in general: Every two T cells gave about one barcoded beta molecule via template switching.

V lost 0 bases and J 4 bases, leaving 12 bases between the germline ends. The CDR3 runs to 15 residues. The V gene's germline CDR1 is MNHEY and CDR2 SMNVEV (reference sequence). A second 7 to 11 cycle PCR used barcoded and J-beta primers. TCRdb reprocessed the 5' RACE reads with MiXCR, giving one entry per CDR3 protein. The profile covers about 1.8 million distinct CDR3 sequences, with about 49% appearing a single time and approximately 2.1% taken by the ten largest. Material: blood. The clonotype comes from a woman aged 40 to 50 in good health. This chain joins TRBV27 and TRBJ2-5; D not resolved. The CDR3 protein is CASSLSRGRLETQYF. The CDR3 coding sequence is TGTGCCAGCAGTTTATCCCGTGGTCGCTTAGAGACCCAGTACTTC.